This T cell receptor (beta chain) comes out of a study of T-cell memory formation after mild COVID-19. Study results and limitations: Researchers report contracting CD4+ clones mostly in CM and EM, with CD8+ clones in EMRA. Confirmation was lacking for SARS-CoV-2 specificity of second-wave clones that peaked on day 37.

This clonotype was counted only a few times. No antigen is known for it. 5'RACE with constant-segment primers yielded barcoded, UMI-tagged TCR alpha and TCR beta cDNA libraries. TCRdb recomputed calls from the 5' RACE reads with MiXCR, one row per CDR3 protein. Among 300,000 to 400,000 distinct CDR3 sequences listed, 25% to 30% were seen once. The V gene's germline CDR1 is LGHNA and CDR2 YSLEER. This CDR3 is built from 15 residues. V shed 1 base and J shed 2 bases, with 10 bases lying between them. This chain uses TRBV4-3 with TRBJ2-3; D perhaps matches TRBD1 (5 bases). Sequenced: PBMCs or a T cell subset sorted from them (not recorded which). The receptor comes from an adult woman who had mild COVID-19 (a few samples of this study predate the infection). Cell type and time point are not known. The CDR3 is CASSQGGHDTDTQYF. CDR3 sequence (DNA): TGCGCCAGCAGCCAAGGAGGACACGACACAGATACGCAGTATTTT.